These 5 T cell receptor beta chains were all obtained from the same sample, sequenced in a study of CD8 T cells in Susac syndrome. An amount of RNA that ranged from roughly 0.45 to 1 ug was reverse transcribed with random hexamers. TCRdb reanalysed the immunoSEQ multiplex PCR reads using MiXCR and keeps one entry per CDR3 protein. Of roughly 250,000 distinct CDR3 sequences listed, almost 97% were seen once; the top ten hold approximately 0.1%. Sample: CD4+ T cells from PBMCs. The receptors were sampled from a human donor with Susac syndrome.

The CDR3 DNA is TGTGCCAGTCTCCAACGAGAGACCCAGTACTTC. The encoded protein is CASLQRETQYF. The chain joins TRBV7-9 to TRBJ2-5; D gene unclear. This CDR3 spans 11 amino acids. The V gene lost 9 bases and the J gene lost 4 bases, with 9 bases spanning the gap. Germline V gene sequence: CDR1 SEHNR, CDR2 FQNEAQ (reference sequence). The complete variable domain, with remaining parts taken from reference TRBV7-9 and TRBJ2-5, reads DTGVSQNPRHKITKRGQNVTFRCDPISEHNRLYWYRQTLGQGPEFLTYFQNEAQLEKSRLLSDRFSAERPKGSFSTLEIQRTEQGDSAMYLCASLQRETQYFGPGTRLLVL.

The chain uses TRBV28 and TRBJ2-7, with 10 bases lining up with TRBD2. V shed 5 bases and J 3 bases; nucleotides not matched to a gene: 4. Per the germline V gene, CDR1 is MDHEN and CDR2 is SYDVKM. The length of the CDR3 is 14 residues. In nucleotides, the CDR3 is TGTGCCAGCAGTCCGCTAGCGGGAGTCTACGAGCAGTACTTC. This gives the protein CASSPLAGVYEQYF.

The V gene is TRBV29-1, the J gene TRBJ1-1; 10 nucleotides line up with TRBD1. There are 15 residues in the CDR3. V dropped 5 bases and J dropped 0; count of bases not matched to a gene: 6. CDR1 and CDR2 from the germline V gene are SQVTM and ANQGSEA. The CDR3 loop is CSVQGTGALNTEAFF. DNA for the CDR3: TGCAGCGTTCAAGGGACAGGGGCCTTGAACACTGAAGCTTTCTTT.

This chain's CDR3 is CASSQRNGEGARDQAFF. The DNA for the CDR3 is TGTGCCAGCAGCCAAAGGAATGGAGAAGGGGCGAGGGATCAAGCTTTCTTT. This rearrangement joins TRBV4-2 to TRBJ1-1; D may be TRBD1 (5 bases). The CDR3 extends over 17 amino acids. V shed 2 bases and J shed 9 bases, with 25 bases lying between them. The V gene's germline CDR1 is LGHNA and CDR2 YNFKEQ.

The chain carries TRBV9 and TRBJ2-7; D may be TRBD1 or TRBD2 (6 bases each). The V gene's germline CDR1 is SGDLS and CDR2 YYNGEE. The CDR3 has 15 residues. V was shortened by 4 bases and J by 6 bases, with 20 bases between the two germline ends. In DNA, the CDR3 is TGTGCCAGCAGCCCCCGCCGGGACAAGGGACTCGAGCAGTACTTC. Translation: CASSPRRDKGLEQYF.